The next 8 T cell receptor beta chains were all read from a single sample in a study of T cells in Graves' hyperthyroidism and ophthalmopathy. Amplification of TCR beta CDR3 regions was performed using RNA transcripts as template. A set of HTBI primers served as the primers for a first-round RT-PCR of the TCR CDR3. Each CDR3 protein gets one entry after TCRdb re-called the multiplex PCR reads with MiXCR. The sample has some 620,000 distinct CDR3 sequences; about 17% are singletons. Sequencing used blood. The receptors stem from a woman between 25 and 40 years old with Graves' hyperthyroidism.

This clonotype was seen at least ten times. The V and J genes are TRBV7-2 and TRBJ2-1; 8 nucleotides line up with TRBD2. CDR1 is SGHTA and CDR2 is FQGNSA in the germline V gene. The V segment lost 1 base and the J segment 5 bases; nucleotides outside the gene matches: 4. This CDR3 is 15 amino acids long. The CDR3 DNA reads as TGTGCCAGCAGCTTAGACTGGACTAGCAACAATGAGCAGTTCTTC. It encodes CASSLDWTSNNEQFF.

Many counts were recorded for this clonotype. This chain joins TRBV6-1 and TRBJ1-1; TRBD1 matches 7 bases. Germline assignment: CDR1 MNHNS and CDR2 SASEGT. The CDR3 is 13 residues long. V shed 7 bases, J shed 3 bases, and the junction held 5 bases outside the gene matches. The CDR3 protein is CASTNTGDTEAFF. The CDR3 nucleotides are TGTGCCAGCACCAACACAGGGGACACTGAAGCTTTCTTT.

This clonotype was observed many times. This chain links TRBV2 with TRBJ1-6; 8 bases are a match to TRBD1. Germline assignment: CDR1 SNHLY and CDR2 FYNNEI. V shed 8 bases and J 5 bases; nucleotides not matched to a gene: 5. This CDR3 has 14 residues. This CDR3 reads CASSRTGNNSPLHF. The CDR3, as DNA: TGTGCCAGCTCCCGGACAGGGAATAATTCACCCCTCCACTTT.

The chain carries TRBV14 and TRBJ2-1; D is uncertain. The germline gives CDR1 SGHDN, CDR2 FVKESK. The CDR3 consists of 15 residues. V lost 4 bases and J lost 0, with 10 bases in between. The CDR3 nucleotides are TGTGCCAGCAGCCCGACGACTCTCTCCTACAATGAGCAGTTCTTC. Translation gives CASSPTTLSYNEQFF.

This clonotype came up a few times. The J gene is TRBJ2-7, the V gene TRBV19; TRBD1 is a possible D gene (6 bases). Between the trimmed V and J ends, which lost 5 bases and 5 bases, there was a span of 10 bases. Germline V gene lookup returns CDR1 LNHDA and CDR2 SQIVND (reference sequence). CDR3 length equals 12 residues. CDR3 coding DNA: TGTGCCAGTAGTCCAGGGGCCCACGAGCAGTACTTC. Its protein product is CASSPGAHEQYF.

There are many counts of this clonotype. J is TRBJ1-1 and V is TRBV28; D may be TRBD1 (6 bases). Germline-derived CDR1 and CDR2 are MDHEN and SYDVKM. Trimming pared 8 bases from V and 1 base from J, leaving 14 bases between. The CDR3 is 14 residues long. This chain's CDR3 is CASRTPGANTEAFF. The CDR3 DNA reads TGTGCCAGCCGCACTCCGGGGGCGAACACTGAAGCTTTCTTT.

V and J are TRBV6-2 or TRBV6-3 and TRBJ2-3; 10 bases fit TRBD2. Looked up from germline, CDR1 is MNHEY and CDR2 is SVGEGT. J was trimmed by 0 bases and V by 10 bases; bases with no gene match: 4. The CDR3 extends over 14 amino acids. For the CDR3, the DNA is TGTGCCACCCTGACTAGCGGGAGCACAGATACGCAGTATTTT. It is translated as CATLTSGSTDTQYF.

At least ten counts were recorded for this clonotype. The chain carries TRBV11-3 and TRBJ1-1, with a tentative D call TRBD1 (6 bases). This CDR3 spans 12 amino acids. Germline V gives CDR1 SGHNT, CDR2 YENEEA. With 6 bases removed from V and 11 bases from J, the gap between germline ends came to 16 bases. CDR3 in DNA: TGTGCCAGCAGAAAAATGGGGGGCAATGCTTTCTTT. This gives the protein CASRKMGGNAFF.